The 27 T cell receptor beta chains below were found in one sample sequenced in a study of blood T cells in healthy people across ages. With a J-beta primer mix and a sample-barcoded 5' primer, a second PCR ran 7 to 11 cycles. In TCRdb, the 5' RACE reads were re-called with MiXCR into one record per CDR3 protein. This table holds 1 million or so distinct CDR3 sequences, 45% found once. What was sequenced was blood. The receptors derive from a woman aged 55-70 years in good health.

The V gene is TRBV3-1, the J gene TRBJ1-6; D not certain. The V end lost 4 bases, the J end lost 10 bases, and 14 bases lay between the germline ends. This CDR3 spans 14 amino acids. The V gene's germline CDR1 is LGHDT and CDR2 YNNKEL (reference sequence). CDR3 coding DNA: TGTGCCAGCAGCCGGACGAGGTATGGCTCACCCCTCCACTTT. Protein sequence: CASSRTRYGSPLHF.

There are a few counts of this clonotype. The V call is TRBV9, the J call TRBJ2-5; the D call may be TRBD1 or TRBD2 (6 bases each). There are 14 residues in the CDR3. CDR1 SGDLS and CDR2 YYNGEE come from the germline V gene. The V end was cut by 3 bases, the J end by 1 base, with 10 bases between. The chain's CDR3 is CASSGGTPQETQYF. The CDR3 DNA follows: TGTGCCAGCAGCGGCGGGACACCCCAAGAGACCCAGTACTTC.

V usage is TRBV27 and J usage is TRBJ1-6; tentative D call: TRBD1 (5 bases). This CDR3 has 15 amino acids. The V gene lost 2 bases and the J gene lost 10 bases, with 15 bases spanning the gap. Germline V gene lookup returns CDR1 MNHEY and CDR2 SMNVEV (reference sequence). In nucleotides, the CDR3 is TGTGCCAGCAGTTTAGGTCCGGGGGTAGGCTCACCCCTCCACTTT. Amino acids: CASSLGPGVGSPLHF.

With respect to this clonotype: This sequence may be a read error, since a much larger clone differs from it by one base. The chain links TRBV3-1 to TRBJ2-5, with 8 bases matching TRBD2. This CDR3 is built from 15 residues. Trimming cost V 4 bases and J 3 bases; bases outside gene matches: 7. Germline V lookup: CDR1 LGHDT, CDR2 YNNKEL (reference sequence). The CDR3 sequence: CASSPNSGMKETQYF. The CDR3 nucleotides read TGTGCCAGCAGCCCCAATAGCGGGATGAAAGAGACCCAGTACTTC.

The rearrangement joins TRBV12-3 or TRBV12-4 to TRBJ2-7; TRBD2 matches 11 bases. This CDR3 has 16 residues. The V gene end was trimmed by 3 bases and the J gene end by 7 bases; junction bases not matched to a gene: 11. CDR3 loop: CASSLGGLAADNEQYF. As DNA, the CDR3 is TGTGCCAGCAGTTTGGGGGGACTAGCGGCCGACAATGAGCAGTACTTC.

J is TRBJ2-7 and V is TRBV27; 8 bases are shared with TRBD1. The DNA matches TRBJ2-5 better at its end, which makes the J call doubtful. The CDR3 loop spans 14 amino acids. In germline, CDR1 is MNHEY, CDR2 SMNVEV (reference sequence). DNA of the CDR3: TGTGCCAGCAGTGCGACAGGGGCCGTGGAGACCCAGTACTTC. Protein: CASSATGAVETQYF.

The genes are TRBV11-3 and TRBJ2-2; D call uncertain. Germline loops: CDR1 SGHNT, CDR2 YENEEA. The CDR3 covers 16 residues. V was trimmed by 1 base and J by 0 bases, leaving 9 bases between them. CDR3 sequence reads: CASSLGGGSNTGELFF. CDR3 sequence (DNA): TGTGCCAGCAGCTTAGGCGGCGGCTCGAACACCGGGGAGCTGTTTTTT. The full variable domain, its missing parts supplied by reference TRBV11-3 and TRBJ2-2, is EAGVVQSPRYKIIEKKQPVAFWCNPISGHNTLYWYLQNLGQGPELLIRYENEEAVDDSQLPKDRFSAERLKGVDSTLKIQPAELGDSAVYLCASSLGGGSNTGELFFGEGSRLTVL.

This clonotype occurred a few times. The rearrangement uses TRBV5-5 and TRBJ2-7; D may be TRBD2 (5 bases). The CDR3 totals 15 residues. Germline V gene sequence: CDR1 SGHKS, CDR2 YYEKEE (reference sequence). Trimming took 1 base from V and 2 from J, leaving 13 bases between them. The CDR3 here is CASSLRGGRAYEQYF. CDR3 nucleotide sequence: TGTGCCAGCAGCTTGCGAGGCGGGCGGGCCTACGAGCAGTACTTC.

This CDR3 reads CASSGRDRGPEEQFF. CDR3 in DNA: TGTGCCAGCAGTGGCCGGGACAGGGGGCCGGAGGAGCAGTTCTTC. The rearrangement uses TRBV6-1 and TRBJ2-1; 12 positions agree with TRBD1. This CDR3 is 15 amino acids long. The V gene's germline CDR1 is MNHNS and CDR2 SASEGT. Trimming took 4 bases from V and 10 from J; bases not matched to a gene: 8.

This clonotype was seen only a few times. The CDR3 here is CASSPSEEETQYF. CDR3 nucleotides: TGTGCCAGCTCACCGAGCGAAGAAGAGACCCAGTACTTC. The chain employs TRBV18 and TRBJ2-5, with D uncertain. V lost 3 bases and J 3 bases, leaving 8 bases between the germline ends. Germline assignment: CDR1 KGHSH and CDR2 LQKENI. This CDR3 has 13 amino acids.

The V call is TRBV7-9, the J call TRBJ2-5, with D tentatively TRBD2 (6 bases). V lost 1 base, J lost 4 bases, and 13 bases lay in between. CDR3 length equals 15 residues. Germline CDR1 is SEHNR and CDR2 is FQNEAQ (reference sequence). CDR3 amino acids: CASSLVWGLVETQYF. As DNA, the CDR3 is TGTGCCAGCAGCTTAGTGTGGGGACTGGTAGAGACCCAGTACTTC.

This clonotype was observed a few times. The CDR3 DNA sequence: TGCAGTGCCGTTCGGGGGGTTCACGAGCAGTACTTC. Protein: CSAVRGVHEQYF. The chain combines TRBV20-1 with TRBJ2-7; 7 bases agree with TRBD2. The J segment lost 5 bases and the V segment lost 6 bases, leaving 7 bases of the junction unmatched. Per germline, CDR1 DFQATT and CDR2 SNEGSKA (reference sequence). The CDR3 length is 12 residues.

This rearrangement joins TRBV14 to TRBJ2-5; 16 nucleotides match TRBD2. The CDR3 is 17 amino acids. Germline loops: CDR1 SGHDN, CDR2 FVKESK. J lost 5 bases, V lost 0 bases, and 3 bases had no gene match. The CDR3 region is CASSQDEGLAGGETQYF. The CDR3 coding sequence is TGTGCCAGCAGCCAAGACGAGGGACTAGCGGGAGGGGAGACCCAGTACTTC. Full variable domain (rest looked up from reference TRBV14 and TRBJ2-5): EAGVTQFPSHSVIEKGQTVTLRCDPISGHDNLYWYRRVMGKEIKFLLHFVKESKQDESGMPNNRFLAERTGGTYSTLKVQPAELEDSGVYFCASSQDEGLAGGETQYFGPGTRLLVL.

This clonotype was picked up a small number of times. CDR3 in amino acids: CSVDGQNNEQFF. CDR3 coding DNA: TGCAGCGTGGACGGCCAAAACAATGAGCAGTTCTTC. V is TRBV29-1 and J is TRBJ2-1, with unresolved D. V shed 6 bases and J shed 5 bases, with 11 bases lying between them. The CDR3 runs 12 residues. CDR1 and CDR2 from the germline V gene are SQVTM and ANQGSEA.

The CDR3 sequence: CASSLSGPTMETQYF. As DNA, the CDR3 is TGTGCCAGCAGTTTATCGGGTCCGACAATGGAGACCCAGTACTTC. The chain uses TRBV12-3 or TRBV12-4 and TRBJ2-5, with D hard to call. V gave up 2 bases and J gave up 5 bases, with 15 bases separating them. The CDR3 contains 15 residues.

This clonotype was picked up a small number of times. The chain carries TRBV9 and TRBJ2-3; no clear D. V gave up 0 bases and J gave up 3 bases, with 8 bases separating them. Germline loops: CDR1 SGDLS, CDR2 YYNGEE. CDR3 length equals 14 residues. The CDR3 nucleotides read TGTGCCAGCAGCGTAGCCCTCAAGACAGATACGCAGTATTTT. Translation: CASSVALKTDTQYF.

J is TRBJ2-7 and V is TRBV11-2; D uncertain. CDR1 is SGHAT, CDR2 FQNNGV, per germline. The CDR3 is 13 residues long. V lost 2 bases and J lost 2, with 7 bases in between. CDR3 sequence (DNA): TGTGCCAGCAGCTTACCCCAAACCTACGAGCAGTACTTC. Translated, it gives CASSLPQTYEQYF.

The rearrangement joins TRBV25-1 to TRBJ2-1, with 8 bases aligning to TRBD2. Trimming at V came to 3 bases and at J to 14 bases, leaving 12 bases not matched to a gene. The CDR3 spans 14 residues. CDR1 is MGHDK, CDR2 SYGVNS, per germline. The CDR3: CASSEVVAGGVEFF. CDR3 nucleotides: TGTGCCAGCAGTGAGGTCGTGGCGGGGGGCGTTGAGTTCTTC.

The V gene is TRBV20-1, the J gene TRBJ2-1; no reliable D call. Germline V gene data show CDR1 as DFQATT and CDR2 as SNEGSKA (reference sequence). The CDR3 has 14 amino acids. The ends were cut back, 0 bases at V and 7 bases at J, with 13 bases in the middle. The CDR3 loop is CSARDQVIGNEQFF. CDR3 bases: TGCAGTGCTAGAGATCAAGTAATAGGGAATGAGCAGTTCTTC.

This clonotype turned up a few times. The J gene is TRBJ1-2, the V gene TRBV9, with D unresolved. The CDR3 sequence is 15 residues long. The V end was cut by 2 bases, the J end by 6 bases, with 17 bases between. CDR1 SGDLS and CDR2 YYNGEE come from the germline V gene. CDR3 loop: CASSVSHSMDHGYTF. Here the CDR3 DNA reads TGTGCCAGCAGCGTCTCACACAGTATGGACCATGGCTACACCTTC.

The chain couples TRBV10-3 to TRBJ2-7; 7 bases are shared with TRBD1. CDR1 is ENHRY and CDR2 is SYGVKD in the germline V gene. J gave up 2 bases and V 0 bases, and 16 bases lay outside the gene matches. The length of the CDR3 is 19 residues. CDR3 loop: CAISESRGRQTTRTYEQYF. In nucleotides, the CDR3 is TGTGCCATCAGTGAGTCAAGGGGGCGACAGACAACACGCACCTACGAGCAGTACTTC.

The J gene is TRBJ2-1, the V gene TRBV6-6; 12 bases map to TRBD2. Per germline, CDR1 MNHNY and CDR2 SVGAGI (reference sequence). With V trimmed by 6 bases and J by 7 bases, 10 bases remained unmatched. CDR3 size: 16 residues. The DNA of the CDR3 is TGTGCCAGCAGCCTATCCTCTAGCGGGAGGGTTAATGAGCAGTTCTTC. Protein: CASSLSSSGRVNEQFF.

The V and J genes are TRBV6-5 and TRBJ2-3; possibly TRBD2 for D (6 bases). The CDR3 consists of 16 residues. Per germline, CDR1 MNHEY and CDR2 SVGAGI. V was clipped by 6 bases and J by 7 bases, with 23 bases between them. The CDR3 DNA is TGTGCCAGCAGGTCACCCTCTAGCGCCCTGGGGAATACGCAGTATTTT. This gives the protein CASRSPSSALGNTQYF.

The chain recombines TRBV7-9 with TRBJ2-5, with 8 positions matching TRBD1. The length of the CDR3 is 15 residues. The V gene end was trimmed by 5 bases and the J gene end by 11 bases; junction bases not matched to a gene: 16. Per the germline V gene, CDR1 is SEHNR and CDR2 is FQNEAQ (reference sequence). The CDR3 spells CASSLGQGPNREQYF. The CDR3 DNA reads TGTGCCAGCAGCCTAGGACAGGGACCCAACAGGGAGCAGTACTTC.

The V gene is TRBV6-5, the J gene TRBJ2-7, with 7 positions matching TRBD2. The V and J ends lost 6 bases and 5 bases, in that order; junction bases with no gene match: 10. Germline V gives CDR1 MNHEY, CDR2 SVGAGI. This CDR3 has 14 amino acids. CDR3 coding DNA: TGTGCCAGCAGAAGCCGGGGAGGGGTGCACGAGCAGTACTTC. Amino acids: CASRSRGGVHEQYF.

The chain carries TRBV11-2 and TRBJ1-5, with D unclear. In germline, CDR1 is SGHAT, CDR2 FQNNGV. This CDR3 is built from 15 residues. The ends were cut back, 1 base at V and 3 bases at J, with 10 bases in the middle. The CDR3 region is CASSLAGRINQPQHF. The CDR3 DNA reads as TGTGCCAGCAGCTTAGCGGGTCGGATCAATCAGCCCCAGCATTTT. Supplemented by reference TRBV11-2 and TRBJ1-5, the full variable domain reads EAGVAQSPRYKIIEKRQSVAFWCNPISGHATLYWYQQILGQGPKLLIQFQNNGVVDDSQLPKDRFSAERLKGVDSTLKIQPAKLEDSAVYLCASSLAGRINQPQHFGDGTRLSIL.

V is TRBV24-1 and J is TRBJ2-3, with TRBD2 matching over 10 bases. The CDR3 runs to 17 residues. The ends lost 6 bases at V and 4 bases at J; junction bases unmatched: 12. CDR1 is KGHDR and CDR2 is SFDVKD in the germline V gene. CDR3 loop: CATSKTLAGEGADTQYF. For the CDR3, the DNA is TGTGCCACCAGTAAAACTCTAGCGGGAGAGGGGGCAGATACGCAGTATTTT.